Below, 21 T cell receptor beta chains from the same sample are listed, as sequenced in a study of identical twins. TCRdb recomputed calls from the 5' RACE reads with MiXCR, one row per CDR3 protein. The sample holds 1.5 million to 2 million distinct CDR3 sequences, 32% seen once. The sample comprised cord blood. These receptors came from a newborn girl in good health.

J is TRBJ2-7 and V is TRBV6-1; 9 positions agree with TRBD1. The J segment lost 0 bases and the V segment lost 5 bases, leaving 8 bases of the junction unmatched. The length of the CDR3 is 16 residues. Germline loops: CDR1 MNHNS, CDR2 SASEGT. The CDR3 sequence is CASSPTPGQGSYEQYF. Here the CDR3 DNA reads TGTGCCAGCAGTCCAACCCCGGGACAGGGCTCCTACGAGCAGTACTTC.

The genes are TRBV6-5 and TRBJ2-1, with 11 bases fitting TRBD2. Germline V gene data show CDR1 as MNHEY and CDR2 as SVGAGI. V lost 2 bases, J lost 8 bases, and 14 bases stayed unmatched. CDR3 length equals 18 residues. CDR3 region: CASSYRGPTSGRFHEQFF. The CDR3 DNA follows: TGTGCCAGCAGTTACAGGGGCCCTACTAGCGGGAGATTCCATGAGCAGTTCTTC.

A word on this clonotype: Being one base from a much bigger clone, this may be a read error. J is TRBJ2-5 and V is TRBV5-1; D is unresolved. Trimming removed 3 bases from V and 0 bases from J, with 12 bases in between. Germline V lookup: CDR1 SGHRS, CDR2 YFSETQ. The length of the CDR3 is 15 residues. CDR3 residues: CASSCRAGYQETQYF. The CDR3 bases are TGCGCCAGCAGCTGTAGGGCCGGCTACCAAGAGACCCAGTACTTC.

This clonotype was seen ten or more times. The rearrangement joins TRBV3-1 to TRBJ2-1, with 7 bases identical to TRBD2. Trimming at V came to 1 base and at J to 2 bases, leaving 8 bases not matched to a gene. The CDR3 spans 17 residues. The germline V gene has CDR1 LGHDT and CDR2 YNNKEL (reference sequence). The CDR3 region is CASSQVAQRGTYNEQFF. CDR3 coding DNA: TGTGCCAGCAGCCAAGTTGCTCAGCGGGGTACCTACAATGAGCAGTTCTTC.

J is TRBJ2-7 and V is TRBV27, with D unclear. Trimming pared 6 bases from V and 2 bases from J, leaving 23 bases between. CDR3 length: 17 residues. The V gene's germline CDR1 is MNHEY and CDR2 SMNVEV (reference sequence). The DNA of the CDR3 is TGTGCCAGCAGCCCCCTCTCCTTACCCTTTTCCGCCTACGAGCAGTACTTC. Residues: CASSPLSLPFSAYEQYF.

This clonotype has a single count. CDR3 coding DNA: TGTGCCAGCAGTTTATCCGGACAGGGGGCCCACTATGGCTACACCTTC. Its protein is CASSLSGQGAHYGYTF. The chain employs TRBV27 and TRBJ1-2; 11 bases map to TRBD1. The CDR3 is 16 residues long. V shed 0 bases and J 3 bases; nucleotides not matched to a gene: 3. CDR1 and CDR2 from the germline V gene are MNHEY and SMNVEV (reference sequence).

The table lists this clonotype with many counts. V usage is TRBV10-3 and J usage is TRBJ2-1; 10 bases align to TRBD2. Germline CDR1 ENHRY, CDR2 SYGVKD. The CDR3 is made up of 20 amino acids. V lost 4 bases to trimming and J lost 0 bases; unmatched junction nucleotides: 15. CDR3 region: CAISVRPASGGESSYNEQFF. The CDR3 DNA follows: TGTGCCATCAGTGTTCGTCCGGCTAGCGGGGGTGAGAGCTCCTACAATGAGCAGTTCTTC.

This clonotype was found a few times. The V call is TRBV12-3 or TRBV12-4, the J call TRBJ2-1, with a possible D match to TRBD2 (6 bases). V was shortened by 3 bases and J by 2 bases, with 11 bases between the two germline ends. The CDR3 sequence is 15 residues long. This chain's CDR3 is CASSFLAVTYNEQFF. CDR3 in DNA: TGTGCCAGCAGTTTTTTAGCGGTGACCTACAATGAGCAGTTCTTC.

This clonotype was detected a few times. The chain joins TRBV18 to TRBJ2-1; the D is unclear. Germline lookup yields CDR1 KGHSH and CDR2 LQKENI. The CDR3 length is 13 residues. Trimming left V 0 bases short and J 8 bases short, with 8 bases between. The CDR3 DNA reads TGTGCCAGCTCACCACCGAATATCGATGAGCAGTTCTTC. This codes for CASSPPNIDEQFF.

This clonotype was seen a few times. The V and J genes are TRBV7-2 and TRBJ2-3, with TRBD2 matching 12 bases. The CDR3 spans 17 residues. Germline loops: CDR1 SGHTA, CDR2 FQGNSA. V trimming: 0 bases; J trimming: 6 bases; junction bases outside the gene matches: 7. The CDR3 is CASSLALTSGGFDTQYF. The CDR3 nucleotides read TGTGCCAGCAGCTTAGCGCTTACTAGCGGGGGGTTTGATACGCAGTATTTT.

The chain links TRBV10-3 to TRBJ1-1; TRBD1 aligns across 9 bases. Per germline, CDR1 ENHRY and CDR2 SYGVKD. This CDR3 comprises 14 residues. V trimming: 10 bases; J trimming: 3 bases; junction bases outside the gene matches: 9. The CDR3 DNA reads TGTGCCACCCGGACAGGGGCAGTGTACACTGAAGCTTTCTTT. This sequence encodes CATRTGAVYTEAFF.

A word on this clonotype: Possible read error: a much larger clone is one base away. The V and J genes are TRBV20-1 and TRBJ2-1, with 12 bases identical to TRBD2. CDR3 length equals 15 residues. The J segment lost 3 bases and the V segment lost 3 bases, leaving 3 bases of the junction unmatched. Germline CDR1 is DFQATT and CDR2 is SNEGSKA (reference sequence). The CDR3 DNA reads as TGCAGTGCTAGTCAGACTAGCGGGAGCTACAATGAGCAGTTCTTC. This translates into CSASQTSGSYNEQFF.

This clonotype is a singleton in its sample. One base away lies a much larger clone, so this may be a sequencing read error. The CDR3 loop is CSVAPSARPYEQYF. The CDR3 nucleotides are TGCAGCGTTGCGCCTAGCGCGAGGCCCTATGAGCAGTACTTC. The V and J genes are TRBV29-1 and TRBJ2-7, with D possibly TRBD2 on 6 matching bases. CDR3 size: 14 residues. In germline, CDR1 is SQVTM, CDR2 ANQGSEA.

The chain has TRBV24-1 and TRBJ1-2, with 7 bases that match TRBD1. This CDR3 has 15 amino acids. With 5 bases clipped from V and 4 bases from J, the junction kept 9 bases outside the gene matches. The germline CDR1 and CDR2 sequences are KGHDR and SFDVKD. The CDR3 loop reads CATSGLDRESYGYTF. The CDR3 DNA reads TGTGCCACCAGTGGTCTCGACAGGGAGTCCTATGGCTACACCTTC.

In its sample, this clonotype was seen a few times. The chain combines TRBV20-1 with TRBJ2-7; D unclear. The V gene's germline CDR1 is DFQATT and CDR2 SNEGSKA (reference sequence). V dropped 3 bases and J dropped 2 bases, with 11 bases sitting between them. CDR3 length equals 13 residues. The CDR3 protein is CSARGRVPYEQYF. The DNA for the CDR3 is TGCAGTGCTAGGGGAAGGGTGCCCTACGAGCAGTACTTC.

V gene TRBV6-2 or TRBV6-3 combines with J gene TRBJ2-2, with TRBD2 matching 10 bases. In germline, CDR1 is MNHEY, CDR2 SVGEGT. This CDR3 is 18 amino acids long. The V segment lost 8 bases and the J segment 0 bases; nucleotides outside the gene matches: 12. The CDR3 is CASLRPRSGGANTGELFF. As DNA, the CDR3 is TGTGCCAGCCTTAGACCAAGGAGCGGGGGGGCGAACACCGGGGAGCTGTTTTTT.

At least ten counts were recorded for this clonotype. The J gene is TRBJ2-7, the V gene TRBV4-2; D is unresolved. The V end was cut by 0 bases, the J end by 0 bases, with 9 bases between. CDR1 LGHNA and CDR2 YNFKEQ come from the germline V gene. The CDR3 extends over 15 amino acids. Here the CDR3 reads CASSQERSSSYEQYF. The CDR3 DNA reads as TGTGCCAGCAGCCAAGAGCGTTCGAGCTCCTACGAGCAGTACTTC.

CDR3 residues: CASRETGVSNQPQHF. CDR3 DNA sequence: TGTGCCAGCAGGGAGACAGGGGTTAGCAATCAGCCCCAGCATTTT. The rearrangement links TRBV27 to TRBJ1-5, with 8 bases matching TRBD1. Losses at the gene ends were 6 bases for V and 0 bases for J; bases not matched to a gene: 4. CDR3 size: 15 residues. Per the germline V gene, CDR1 is MNHEY and CDR2 is SMNVEV (reference sequence).

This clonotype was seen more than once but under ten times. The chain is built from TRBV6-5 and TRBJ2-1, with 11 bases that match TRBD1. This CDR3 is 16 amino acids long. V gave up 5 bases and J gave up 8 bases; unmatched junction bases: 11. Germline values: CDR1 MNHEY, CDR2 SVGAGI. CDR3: CASSPLGTGGSDEQFF. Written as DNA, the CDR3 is TGTGCCAGCAGTCCCCTGGGGACAGGGGGATCGGATGAGCAGTTCTTC.

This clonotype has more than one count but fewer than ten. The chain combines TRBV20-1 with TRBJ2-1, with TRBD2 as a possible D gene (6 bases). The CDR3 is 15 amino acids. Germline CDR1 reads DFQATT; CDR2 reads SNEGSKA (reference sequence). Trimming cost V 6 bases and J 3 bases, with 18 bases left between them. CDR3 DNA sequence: TGCAGTGCAGGGACTCAGGGTGGCTACTACAATGAGCAGTTCTTC. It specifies CSAGTQGGYYNEQFF.

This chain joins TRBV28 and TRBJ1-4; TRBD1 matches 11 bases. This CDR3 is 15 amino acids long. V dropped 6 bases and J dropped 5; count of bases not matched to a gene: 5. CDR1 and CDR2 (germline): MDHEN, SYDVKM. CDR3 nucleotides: TGTGCCAGCAGAAGGGGACAGGGGGGGAATGAAAAACTGTTTTTT. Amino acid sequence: CASRRGQGGNEKLFF.